The clone carrying this TCR beta chain has ten or more counts. This record belongs to a study of T cells in Graves' hyperthyroidism and ophthalmopathy. Trimming removed 5 bases from V and 2 bases from J, with 9 bases in between. The CDR3 has 13 amino acids. Germline values: CDR1 LGHDT, CDR2 YNNKEL (reference sequence). RNA transcripts served as the template for amplifying TCR beta CDR3 regions. An initial round of RT-PCR targeting the TCR CDR3 relied on the HTBI primer set. From the multiplex PCR reads, TCRdb called clonotypes with MiXCR, one entry per CDR3 protein. Of approximately 380,000 distinct CDR3 sequences detected, around a sixth appear once; the ten largest clones hold roughly two fifths.

Specimen: blood. The TCR comes from a man aged 18 to 29 with Graves' ophthalmopathy. V and J are TRBV3-1 and TRBJ1-1; D uncertain. In DNA, the CDR3 is TGTGCCAGCAGCTTCAACCCCAACACTGAAGCTTTCTTT. This codes for CASSFNPNTEAFF. Based on the CDR3 plus reference TRBV3-1 and TRBJ1-1, the full variable domain is DTAVSQTPKYLVTQMGNDKSIKCEQNLGHDTMYWYKQDSKKFLKIMFSYNNKELIINETVPNRFSPKSPDKAHLNLHINSLELGDSAVYFCASSFNPNTEAFFGQGTRLTVV.